The 9 T cell receptor beta chains listed next were all sequenced from one sample in a study of response to subunit inactivated influenza vaccine. TCRdb re-derived calls from the RT-PCR reads in MiXCR, one entry per CDR3 protein. The table shows around 520,000 distinct CDR3 sequences, with 12% occurring only once. Here the sequenced sample was PBMCs from blood, taken on the day of vaccination. The source is a man aged 50 to 59 who received an inactivated influenza vaccine.

This clonotype was counted many times. The chain combines TRBV12-3 or TRBV12-4 with TRBJ1-3, with D possibly matching TRBD1 (6 bases). The CDR3 is 16 residues long. V was trimmed by 10 bases and J by 0 bases, leaving 19 bases between them. The CDR3 region is CATTPRDRISGNTIYF. CDR3 in DNA: TGTGCCACCACCCCTCGCGACAGGATCTCTGGAAACACCATATATTTT.

This clonotype was seen more than once but under ten times. CDR3 DNA: TGCAGTGCTAGAGATCAGCGACAGGGACGCACCGGGGAGCTGTTTTTT. Amino acid sequence: CSARDQRQGRTGELFF. The V gene is TRBV20-1, the J gene TRBJ2-2, with 7 bases that match TRBD1. The V and J ends lost 0 bases and 4 bases, in that order; junction bases with no gene match: 8. CDR1 is DFQATT, CDR2 SNEGSKA, per germline (reference sequence). The CDR3 has 16 amino acids.

The sample holds many counts of this clonotype. The chain joins TRBV3-1 to TRBJ2-5, with 7 bases lining up with TRBD2. Unmatched junction bases numbered 7, after V lost 3 bases and J lost 0 bases. The CDR3 spans 16 residues. CDR1 and CDR2 from the germline V gene are LGHDT and YNNKEL (reference sequence). The DNA for the CDR3 is TGTGCCAGCAGCCAGGTACTAGCGAGGTACCAAGAGACCCAGTACTTC. It specifies CASSQVLARYQETQYF.

The genes are TRBV5-1 and TRBJ2-7; D not resolved. V was trimmed by 0 bases and J by 1 base, leaving 11 bases between them. Germline V lookup: CDR1 SGHRS, CDR2 YFSETQ. CDR3 length: 15 residues. Here the CDR3 DNA reads TGCGCCAGCAGCTTGGCCGCCGGACCGTCCTACGAGCAGTACTTC. Protein product: CASSLAAGPSYEQYF. The full variable domain, completed using reference TRBV5-1 and TRBJ2-7, is KAGVTQTPRYLIKTRGQQVTLSCSPISGHRSVSWYQQTPGQGLQFLFEYFSETQRNKGNFPGRFSGRQFSNSRSEMNVSTLELGDSALYLCASSLAAGPSYEQYFGPGTRLTVT.

In this sample, this clonotype turned up many times. This chain uses TRBV6-2 or TRBV6-3 with TRBJ2-2; possibly TRBD1 for D (6 bases). V was cut by 0 bases and J by 6 bases, with 11 bases left in between. This CDR3 spans 15 amino acids. Germline V gene sequence: CDR1 MNHEY, CDR2 SVGEGT. The CDR3 spells CASSYSTGLAGELFF. CDR3 nucleotides: TGTGCCAGCAGTTACTCGACAGGTTTAGCCGGGGAGCTGTTTTTT.

At least ten counts were recorded for this clonotype. This chain joins TRBV24-1 and TRBJ2-1, with 15 bases matching TRBD2. The germline CDR1 and CDR2 sequences are KGHDR and SFDVKD. This CDR3 has 16 residues. Losses at the gene ends were 4 bases for V and 6 bases for J; bases not matched to a gene: 3. CDR3 nucleotides: TGTGCCACCAGTGACCCGGGACTAGCGGGAGGCAATGAGCAGTTCTTC. Translated: CATSDPGLAGGNEQFF.

This clonotype was seen more than once but under ten times. This chain connects TRBV29-1 to TRBJ2-3; D not resolved. Germline CDR1 and CDR2: SQVTM and ANQGSEA. Deletions cut 3 bases from V and 4 bases from J, with 14 bases between. The CDR3 consists of 14 residues. The CDR3 reads CSVDFLDLPDTQYF. For the CDR3, the DNA is TGCAGCGTTGATTTCCTGGACCTCCCAGATACGCAGTATTTT.

Turning to this clonotype: The junction departs from the called germline gene at one end, perhaps through a read error. The rearrangement uses TRBV7-9 and TRBJ1-6; D possibly corresponds to TRBD1 (5 bases). The CDR3 totals 14 residues. Germline V gene sequence: CDR1 SEHNR, CDR2 FQNEAQ (reference sequence). This CDR3 is CANSSQEAVSPLHF. CDR3 in DNA: TGTGCCAACAGCTCACAGGAAGCCGTTTCACCCCTCCACTTT.

The table lists this clonotype with a few counts. The V and J genes are TRBV15 and TRBJ2-5; TRBD2 might be the D (6 bases). V lost 3 bases to trimming and J lost 7 bases, with 15 bases between them. Per germline, CDR1 LNHNV and CDR2 YYDKDF (reference sequence). This CDR3 region has 14 residues. The chain's CDR3 is CATSRDYPSMTQYF. The CDR3 DNA reads TGTGCCACCAGCAGGGACTATCCGTCAATGACCCAGTACTTC.